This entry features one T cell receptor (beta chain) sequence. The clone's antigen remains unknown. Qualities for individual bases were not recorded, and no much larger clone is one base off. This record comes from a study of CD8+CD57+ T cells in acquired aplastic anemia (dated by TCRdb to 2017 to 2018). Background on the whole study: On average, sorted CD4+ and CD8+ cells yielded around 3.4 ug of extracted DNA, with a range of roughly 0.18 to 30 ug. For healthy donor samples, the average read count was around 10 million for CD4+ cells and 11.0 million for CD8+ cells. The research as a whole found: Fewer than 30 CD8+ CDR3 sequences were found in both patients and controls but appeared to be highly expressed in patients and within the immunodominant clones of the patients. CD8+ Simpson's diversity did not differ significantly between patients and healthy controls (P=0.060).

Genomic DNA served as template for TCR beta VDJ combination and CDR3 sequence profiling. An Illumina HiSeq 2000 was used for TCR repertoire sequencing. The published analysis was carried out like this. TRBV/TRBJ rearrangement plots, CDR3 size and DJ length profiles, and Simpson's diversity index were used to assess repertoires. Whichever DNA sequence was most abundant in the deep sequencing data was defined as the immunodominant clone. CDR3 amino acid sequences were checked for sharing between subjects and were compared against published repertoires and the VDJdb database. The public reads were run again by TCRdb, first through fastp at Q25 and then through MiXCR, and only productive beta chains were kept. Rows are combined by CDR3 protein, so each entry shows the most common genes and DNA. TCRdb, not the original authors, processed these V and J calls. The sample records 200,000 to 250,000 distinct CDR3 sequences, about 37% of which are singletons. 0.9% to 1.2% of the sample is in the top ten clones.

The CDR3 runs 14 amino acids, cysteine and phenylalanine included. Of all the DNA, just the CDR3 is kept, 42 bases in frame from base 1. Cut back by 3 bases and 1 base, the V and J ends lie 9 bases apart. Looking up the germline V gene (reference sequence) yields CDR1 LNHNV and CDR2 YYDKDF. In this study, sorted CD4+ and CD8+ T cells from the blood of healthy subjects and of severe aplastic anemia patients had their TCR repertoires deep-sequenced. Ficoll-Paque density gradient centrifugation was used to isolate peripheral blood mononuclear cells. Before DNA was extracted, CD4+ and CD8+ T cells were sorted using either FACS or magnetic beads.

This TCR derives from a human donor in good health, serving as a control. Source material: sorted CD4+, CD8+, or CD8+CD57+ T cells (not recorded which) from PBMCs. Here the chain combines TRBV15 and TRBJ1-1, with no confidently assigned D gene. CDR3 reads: CATSRGGPNTEAFF. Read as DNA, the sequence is TGTGCCACCAGCAGGGGCGGACCGAACACTGAAGCTTTCTTT.